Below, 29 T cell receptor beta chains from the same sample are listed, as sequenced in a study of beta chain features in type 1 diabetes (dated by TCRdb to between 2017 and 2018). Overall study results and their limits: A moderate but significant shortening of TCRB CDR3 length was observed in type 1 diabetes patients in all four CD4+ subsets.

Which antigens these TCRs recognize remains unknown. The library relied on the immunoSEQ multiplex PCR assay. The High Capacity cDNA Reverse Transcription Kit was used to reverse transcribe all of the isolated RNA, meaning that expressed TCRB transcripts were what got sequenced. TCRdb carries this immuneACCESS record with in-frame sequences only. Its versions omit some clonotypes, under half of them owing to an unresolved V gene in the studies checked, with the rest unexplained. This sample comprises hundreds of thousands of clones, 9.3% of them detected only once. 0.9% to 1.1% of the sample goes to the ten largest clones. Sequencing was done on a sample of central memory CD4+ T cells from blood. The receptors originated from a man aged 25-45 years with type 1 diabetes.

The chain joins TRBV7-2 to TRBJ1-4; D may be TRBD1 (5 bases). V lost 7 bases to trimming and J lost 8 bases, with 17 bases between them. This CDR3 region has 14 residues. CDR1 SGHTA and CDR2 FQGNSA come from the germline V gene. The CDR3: CASTLRGREEKLFF. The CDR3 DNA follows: TGTGCCAGCACCCTCCGGGGGAGGGAAGAAAAACTGTTTTTT. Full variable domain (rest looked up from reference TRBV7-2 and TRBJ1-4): GAGVSQSPSNKVTEKGKDVELRCDPISGHTALYWYRQSLGQGLEFLIYFQGNSAPDKSGLPSDRFSAERTGGSVSTLTIQRTQQEDSAVYLCASTLRGREEKLFFGSGTQLSVL.

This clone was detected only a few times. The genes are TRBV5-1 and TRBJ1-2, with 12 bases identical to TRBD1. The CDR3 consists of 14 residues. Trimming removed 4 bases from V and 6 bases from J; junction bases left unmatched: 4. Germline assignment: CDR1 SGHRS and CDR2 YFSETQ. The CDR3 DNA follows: TGCGCCAGCAGCCCGGGACAGGGGGCGGATGGCTACACCTTC. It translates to CASSPGQGADGYTF.

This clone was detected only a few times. CDR3 coding DNA: TGTGCCAGCAGCTATGGACAGCAGAACACTGAAGCTTTCTTT. Amino acid sequence: CASSYGQQNTEAFF. V is TRBV7-2 and J is TRBJ1-1; possibly TRBD1 for D (6 bases). This CDR3 comprises 14 residues. V lost 4 bases to trimming and J lost 1 base, with 10 bases between them. Germline V lookup: CDR1 SGHTA, CDR2 FQGNSA. The whole variable domain, filled in from reference TRBV7-2 and TRBJ1-1, reads GAGVSQSPSNKVTEKGKDVELRCDPISGHTALYWYRQSLGQGLEFLIYFQGNSAPDKSGLPSDRFSAERTGGSVSTLTIQRTQQEDSAVYLCASSYGQQNTEAFFGQGTRLTVV.

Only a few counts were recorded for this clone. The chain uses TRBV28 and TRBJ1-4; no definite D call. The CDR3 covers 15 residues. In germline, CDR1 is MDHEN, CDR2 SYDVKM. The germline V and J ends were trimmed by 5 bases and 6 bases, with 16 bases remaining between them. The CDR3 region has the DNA TGTGCCAGCAGTCCGACGGGTGTTTCGGATGAAAAACTGTTTTTT. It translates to CASSPTGVSDEKLFF.

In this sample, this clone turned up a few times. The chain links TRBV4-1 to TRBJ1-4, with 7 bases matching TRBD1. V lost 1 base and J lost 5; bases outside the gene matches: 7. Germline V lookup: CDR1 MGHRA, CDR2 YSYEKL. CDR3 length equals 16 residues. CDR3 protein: CASSQAETGQNEKLFF. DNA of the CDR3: TGCGCCAGCAGCCAAGCGGAGACAGGGCAAAATGAAAAACTGTTTTTT.

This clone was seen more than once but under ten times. The CDR3: CASTQGAKDNEQFF. The CDR3, as DNA: TGTGCCAGCACACAGGGGGCAAAGGACAATGAGCAGTTCTTC. The chain recombines TRBV11-3 with TRBJ2-1, with TRBD1 identical over 9 bases. Germline V gene lookup returns CDR1 SGHNT and CDR2 YENEEA. This CDR3 has 14 residues. V trimming: 7 bases; J trimming: 5 bases; junction bases outside the gene matches: 6.

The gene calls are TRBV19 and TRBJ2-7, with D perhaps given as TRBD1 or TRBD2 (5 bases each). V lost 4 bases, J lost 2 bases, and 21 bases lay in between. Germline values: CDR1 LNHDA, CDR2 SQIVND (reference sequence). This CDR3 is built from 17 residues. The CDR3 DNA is TGTGCCAGTAGTACCTCTACCGGGACCGAAAGACCCTACGAGCAGTACTTC. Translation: CASSTSTGTERPYEQYF.

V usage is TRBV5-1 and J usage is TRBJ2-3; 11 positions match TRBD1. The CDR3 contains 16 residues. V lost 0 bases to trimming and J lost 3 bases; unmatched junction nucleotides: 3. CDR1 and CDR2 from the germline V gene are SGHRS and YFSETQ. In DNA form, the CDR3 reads TGCGCCAGCAGCTTGGCCGGGGACAGGGGGACAGATACGCAGTATTTT. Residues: CASSLAGDRGTDTQYF.

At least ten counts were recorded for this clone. The CDR3 reads CASGEVNPAYNEQFF. The CDR3 DNA reads TGCGCCAGCGGGGAGGTTAACCCGGCGTACAATGAGCAGTTCTTC. The chain recombines TRBV5-1 with TRBJ2-1, with D perhaps matching TRBD2 (6 bases). Trimming took 7 bases from V and 4 from J, leaving 18 bases between them. The CDR3 consists of 15 residues. CDR1 is SGHRS, CDR2 YFSETQ, per germline.

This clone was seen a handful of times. CDR3 protein: CASSPRGKGTRSTDTQYF. CDR3 coding DNA: TGTGCCAGCAGCCCCCGAGGGAAGGGGACTAGGAGCACAGATACGCAGTATTTT. This chain uses TRBV9 with TRBJ2-3; 8 positions match TRBD2. This CDR3 contains 18 residues. Germline CDR1 is SGDLS and CDR2 is YYNGEE. V shed 4 bases, J shed 0 bases, and the junction held 13 bases outside the gene matches.

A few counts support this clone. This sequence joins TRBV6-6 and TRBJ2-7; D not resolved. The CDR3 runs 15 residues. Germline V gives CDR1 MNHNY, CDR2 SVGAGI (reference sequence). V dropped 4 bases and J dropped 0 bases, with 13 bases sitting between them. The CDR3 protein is CASSSTEYLSYEQYF. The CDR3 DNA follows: TGTGCCAGCAGTTCCACAGAGTACCTCTCCTACGAGCAGTACTTC.

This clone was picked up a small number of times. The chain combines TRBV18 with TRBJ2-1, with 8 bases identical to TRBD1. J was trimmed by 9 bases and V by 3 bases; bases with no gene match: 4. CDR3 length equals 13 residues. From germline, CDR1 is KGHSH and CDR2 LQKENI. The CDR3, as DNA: TGTGCCAGCTCACCCTCGGACAGGGCTGAGCAGTTCTTC. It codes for CASSPSDRAEQFF.

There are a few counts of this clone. The CDR3 loop reads CSALTSLVSSNTQYF. CDR3 in DNA: TGCAGCGCGCTTACTAGCCTGGTTTCCTCAAATACGCAGTATTTT. The J gene is TRBJ2-3, the V gene TRBV29-1; D is possibly TRBD2 (6 bases). The germline V gene has CDR1 SQVTM and CDR2 ANQGSEA. V was pared by 7 bases and J by 7 bases, with 24 bases between. The CDR3 sequence is 15 residues long.

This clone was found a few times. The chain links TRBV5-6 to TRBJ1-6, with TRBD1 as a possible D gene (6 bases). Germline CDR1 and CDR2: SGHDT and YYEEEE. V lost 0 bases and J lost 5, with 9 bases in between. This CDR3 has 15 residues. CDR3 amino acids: CASSLGTVDNSPLHF. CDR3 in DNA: TGTGCCAGCAGCTTGGGGACAGTCGATAATTCACCCCTCCACTTT.

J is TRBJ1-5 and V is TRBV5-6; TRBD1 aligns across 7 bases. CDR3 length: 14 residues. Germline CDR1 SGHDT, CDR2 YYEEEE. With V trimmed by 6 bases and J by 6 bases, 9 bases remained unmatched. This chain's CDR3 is CASKKGTVSQPQHF. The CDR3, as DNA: TGTGCCAGCAAGAAAGGGACAGTGAGTCAGCCCCAGCATTTT.

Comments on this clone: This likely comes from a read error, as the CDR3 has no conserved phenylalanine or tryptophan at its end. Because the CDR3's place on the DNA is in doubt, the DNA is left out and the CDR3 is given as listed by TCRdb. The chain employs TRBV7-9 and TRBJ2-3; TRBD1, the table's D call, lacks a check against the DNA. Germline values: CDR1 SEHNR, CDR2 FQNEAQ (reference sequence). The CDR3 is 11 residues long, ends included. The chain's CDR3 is CASSLEDRVHL.

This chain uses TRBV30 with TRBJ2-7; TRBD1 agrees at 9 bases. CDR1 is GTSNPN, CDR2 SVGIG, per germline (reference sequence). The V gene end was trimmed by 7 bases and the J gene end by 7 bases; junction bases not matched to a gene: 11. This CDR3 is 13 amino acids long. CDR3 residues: CALGTQGAGEQYF. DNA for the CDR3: TGTGCCTTGGGGACACAGGGGGCGGGGGAGCAGTACTTC.

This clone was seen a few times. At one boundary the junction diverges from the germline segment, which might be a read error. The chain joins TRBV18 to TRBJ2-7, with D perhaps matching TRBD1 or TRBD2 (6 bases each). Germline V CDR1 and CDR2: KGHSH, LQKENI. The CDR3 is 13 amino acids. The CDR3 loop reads CASSPPGRTDQHF. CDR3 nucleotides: TGTGCCAGCTCACCACCGGGGAGGACAGACCAGCACTTC.

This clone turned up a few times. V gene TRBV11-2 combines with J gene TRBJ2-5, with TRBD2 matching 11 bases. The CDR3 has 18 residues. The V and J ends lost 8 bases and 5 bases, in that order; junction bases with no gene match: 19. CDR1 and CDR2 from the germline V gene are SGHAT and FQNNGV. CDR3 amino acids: CASASGWASGGPTETQYF. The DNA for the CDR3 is TGTGCCAGCGCTTCGGGGTGGGCTAGCGGGGGGCCGACGGAGACCCAGTACTTC.

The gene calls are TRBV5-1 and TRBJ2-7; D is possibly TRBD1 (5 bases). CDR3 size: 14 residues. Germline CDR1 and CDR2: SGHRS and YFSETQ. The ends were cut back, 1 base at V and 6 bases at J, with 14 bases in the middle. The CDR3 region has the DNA TGCGCCAGCAGCTTGAGTGGGGCCATCGGCGAGCAGTACTTC. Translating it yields CASSLSGAIGEQYF.

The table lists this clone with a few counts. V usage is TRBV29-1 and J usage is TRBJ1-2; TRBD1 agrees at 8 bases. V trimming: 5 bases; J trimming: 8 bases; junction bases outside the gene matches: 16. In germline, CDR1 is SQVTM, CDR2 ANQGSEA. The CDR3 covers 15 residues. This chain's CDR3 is CSVSAGTGQGVGYTF. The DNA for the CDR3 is TGCAGCGTTAGCGCTGGGACAGGCCAAGGCGTGGGCTACACCTTC.

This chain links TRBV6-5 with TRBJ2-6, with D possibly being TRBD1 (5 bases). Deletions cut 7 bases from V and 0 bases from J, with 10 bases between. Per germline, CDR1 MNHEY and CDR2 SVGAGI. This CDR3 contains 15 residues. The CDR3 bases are TGTGCCAGCACCGGACAACACTCTGGGGCCAACGTCCTGACTTTC. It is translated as CASTGQHSGANVLTF.

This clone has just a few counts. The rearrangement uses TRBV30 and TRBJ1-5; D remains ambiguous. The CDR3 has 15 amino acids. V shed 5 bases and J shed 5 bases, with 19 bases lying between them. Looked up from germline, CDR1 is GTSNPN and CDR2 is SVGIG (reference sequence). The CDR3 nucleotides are TGTGCCTGGGCGCGGGCAGTGACGCCTGATCAGCCCCAGCATTTT. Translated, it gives CAWARAVTPDQPQHF.

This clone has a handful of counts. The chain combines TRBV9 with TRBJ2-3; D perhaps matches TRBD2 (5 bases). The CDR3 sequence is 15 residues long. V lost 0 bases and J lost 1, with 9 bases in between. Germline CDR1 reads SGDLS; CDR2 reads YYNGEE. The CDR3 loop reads CASSVAVGGTDTQYF. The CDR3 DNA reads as TGTGCCAGCAGCGTAGCTGTCGGGGGCACAGATACGCAGTATTTT.

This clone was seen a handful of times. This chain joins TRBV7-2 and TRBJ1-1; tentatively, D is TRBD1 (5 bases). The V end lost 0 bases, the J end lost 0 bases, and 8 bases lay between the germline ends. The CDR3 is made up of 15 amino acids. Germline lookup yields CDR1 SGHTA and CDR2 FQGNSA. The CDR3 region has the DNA TGTGCCAGCAGCTTAGCTGGGACGGTGAACACTGAAGCTTTCTTT. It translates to CASSLAGTVNTEAFF. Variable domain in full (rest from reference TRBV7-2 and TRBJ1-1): GAGVSQSPSNKVTEKGKDVELRCDPISGHTALYWYRQSLGQGLEFLIYFQGNSAPDKSGLPSDRFSAERTGGSVSTLTIQRTQQEDSAVYLCASSLAGTVNTEAFFGQGTRLTVV.

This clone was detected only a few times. The CDR3 reads CASRMGGSAYEQYF. The CDR3 coding sequence is TGTGCCAGCAGGATGGGGGGCAGCGCCTACGAGCAGTACTTC. The chain recombines TRBV7-2 with TRBJ2-7; D may be TRBD1 or TRBD2 (6 bases each). V dropped 6 bases and J dropped 2 bases, with 14 bases sitting between them. Germline values: CDR1 SGHTA, CDR2 FQGNSA. This CDR3 has 14 residues.

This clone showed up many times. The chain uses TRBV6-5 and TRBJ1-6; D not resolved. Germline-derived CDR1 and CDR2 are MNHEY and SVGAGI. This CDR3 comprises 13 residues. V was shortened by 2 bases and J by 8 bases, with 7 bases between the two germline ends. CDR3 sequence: CASSYRRYSPLHF. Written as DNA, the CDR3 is TGTGCCAGCAGTTACAGGCGATATTCACCCCTCCACTTT.

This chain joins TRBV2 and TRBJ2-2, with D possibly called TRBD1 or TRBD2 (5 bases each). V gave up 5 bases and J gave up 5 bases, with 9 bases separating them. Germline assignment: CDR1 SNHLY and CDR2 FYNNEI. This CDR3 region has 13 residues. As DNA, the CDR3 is TGTGCCAGCAGTCAGAGGGGTACCGGGGAGCTGTTTTTT. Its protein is CASSQRGTGELFF.

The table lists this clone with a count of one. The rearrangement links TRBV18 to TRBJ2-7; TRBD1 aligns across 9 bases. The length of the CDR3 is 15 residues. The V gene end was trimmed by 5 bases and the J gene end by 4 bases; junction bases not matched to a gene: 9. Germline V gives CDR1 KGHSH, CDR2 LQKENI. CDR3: CASSTGQGAGYEQYF. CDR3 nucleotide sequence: TGTGCCAGCTCAACGGGACAGGGAGCAGGGTACGAGCAGTACTTC.